This T cell receptor beta chain was sequenced during a study of T-cell memory formation after mild COVID-19. A few counts support this clonotype. No antigen is known for it. In TCRdb, the 5' RACE reads were re-called with MiXCR into one record per CDR3 protein. Of tens of thousands of distinct CDR3 sequences in the sample, roughly 14% were seen once. Trimming removed 3 bases from V and 0 bases from J, with 8 bases in between. This CDR3 contains 15 residues. Germline CDR1 PRHDT, CDR2 FYEKMQ (reference sequence). Study-wide points: Of the contracting clones, CD4+ ones lay mainly in CM and EM, and CD8+ ones in EMRA.

The sequenced material came from PBMCs or a T cell subset sorted from them (not recorded which). This rearrangement joins TRBV13 to TRBJ2-2; D might be TRBD1 (5 bases). This receptor was taken from an adult woman who had mild COVID-19 (a few samples of this study predate the infection). Cell type and time point are not known. CDR3 nucleotides: TGTGCCAGCAGCTTGGGCAGGGCGAACACCGGGGAGCTGTTTTTT. It encodes CASSLGRANTGELFF.